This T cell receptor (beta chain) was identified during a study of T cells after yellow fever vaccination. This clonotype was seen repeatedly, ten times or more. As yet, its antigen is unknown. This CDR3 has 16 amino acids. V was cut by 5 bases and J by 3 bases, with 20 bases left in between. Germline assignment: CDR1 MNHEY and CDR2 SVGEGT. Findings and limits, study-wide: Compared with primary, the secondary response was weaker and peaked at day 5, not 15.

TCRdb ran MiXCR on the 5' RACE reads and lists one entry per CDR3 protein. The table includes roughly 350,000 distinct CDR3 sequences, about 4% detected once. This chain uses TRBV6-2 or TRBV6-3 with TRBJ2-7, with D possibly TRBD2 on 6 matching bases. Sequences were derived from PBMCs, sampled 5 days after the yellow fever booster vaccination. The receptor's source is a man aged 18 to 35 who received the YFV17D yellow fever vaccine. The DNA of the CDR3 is TGTGCCAGCAGTGCCACCCCATCGACTAGTTACTACGAGCAGTACTTC. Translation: CASSATPSTSYYEQYF.